The present TCR beta chain was sequenced within a study of T cell responses to AZD1222 COVID-19 vaccine. Assay: immunoSEQ multiplex PCR; the TCRdb copy retains only in-frame clones and omits some. The sample holds roughly 110,000 clones; around 92% are singletons and the top ten take over 7%. CDR3 length: 14 amino acids. Germline CDR1 and CDR2: MGHRA and YSYEKL. The V segment lost 5 bases and the J segment 5 bases; nucleotides outside the gene matches: 7. The rearrangement links TRBV4-1 to TRBJ2-7, with 9 bases identical to TRBD1. This clonotype was obtained from an adult who received the AZD1222 COVID-19 vaccine. The material sequenced was peripheral blood, taken 28 days after the second AZD1222 dose. The CDR3 DNA reads as TGCGCCAGCAGCAAAGGGACAGGGTACGACGAGCAGTACTTC. Amino acid sequence: CASSKGTGYDEQYF.